This T cell receptor (beta chain) stems from a study of T cell responses to AZD1222 COVID-19 vaccine. Study observations and caveats: Clonal diversity was possibly underestimated, and white British individuals and females predominated among donors.

For this clone: Its antigen is unidentified.

Germline CDR1 SQVTM, CDR2 ANQGSEA. The CDR3 is 11 residues long. V was clipped by 4 bases and J by 3 bases, with 6 bases between them. Assay: immunoSEQ multiplex PCR; the TCRdb copy retains only in-frame clones and omits some. The sample records approximately 100,000 clones, approximately 92% being singletons. The clonotype originates from an adult in good health. The source was peripheral blood, collected on day 0 of AZD1222 vaccination. This sequence joins TRBV29-1 and TRBJ1-2, with D tentatively TRBD1 (5 bases). In DNA, the CDR3 is TGCAGCGTTGTCAGGGACTATGGCTACACCTTC. The encoded protein is CSVVRDYGYTF. Drawing the rest from reference TRBV29-1 and TRBJ1-2, the complete variable domain is SAVISQKPSRDICQRGTSLTIQCQVDSQVTMMFWYRQQPGQSLTLIATANQGSEATYESGFVIDKFPISRPNLTFSTLTVSNMSPEDSSIYLCSVVRDYGYTFGSGTRLTVV.